Listed below are T cell receptor beta chains from one sample, sequenced in a study of T cell changes during pregnancy in multiple sclerosis. Profiled with immunoSEQ multiplex PCR; TCRdb holds only in-frame clones, not every one. The sample includes 100,000 or so clones, approximately 95% of them seen just once. The material was peripheral blood, obtained in the first trimester of pregnancy. These receptors all come from a female donor with multiple sclerosis, enrolled in a pregnancy study. CDR3s include the opening cysteine and the closing phenylalanine or tryptophan. D genes are given only for firm matches. Clone size is given for some rows only: seen once, a few or many times, or a class if the clone is expanded.

- - TRBJ1-1 TRBV29-1 CSDTIPEAFF TGCAGCGATACTATTCCTGAAGCTTTCTTT
- - TRBJ1-2 TRBV5-6 CASSLVRGNGYTF TGTGCCAGCAGCTTGGTGAGGGGGAATGGCTACACCTTC
- once TRBJ1-1 TRBV11-2 CASSLEAAEPSMNTEAFF TGTGCCAGCAGCTTAGAGGCAGCGGAGCCCTCCATGAACACTGAAGCTTTCTTT
- - TRBJ1-3 TRBV14 CASSQGLGGDTIYF TGTGCCAGCAGCCAAGGATTGGGGGGAGACACCATATATTTT
- few TRBJ1-2 TRBV10-3 CAISESGGSENGYTF TGTGCCATCAGTGAGTCGGGGGGGAGTGAAAATGGCTACACCTTC
- - TRBJ2-7 TRBV5-6 CANSAPGTLYEQYF TGTGCCAACAGCGCCCCCGGGACACTCTACGAGCAGTACTTC
- - TRBJ1-1 TRBV7-9 CASSPQGLNTEAFF TGTGCCAGCAGTCCTCAGGGATTGAACACTGAAGCTTTCTTT
TRBD1 once TRBJ1-2 TRBV6-1 CASSEWQGAYGYTF TGTGCCAGCAGTGAATGGCAGGGGGCCTATGGCTACACCTTC
TRBD1 - TRBJ1-2 TRBV4-1 CASSQAEGTGVYGYTF TGCGCCAGCAGCCAAGCCGAGGGCACAGGGGTCTATGGCTACACCTTC
TRBD2 - TRBJ2-7 TRBV7-9 CASWSGGDEQYF TGTGCCTCCTGGAGCGGGGGGGACGAGCAGTACTTC
TRBD1 - TRBJ2-3 TRBV12-5 CASRRQGVTDTQYF TGTGCTAGTCGACGACAGGGGGTAACAGATACGCAGTATTTT
- - TRBJ1-5 TRBV19 CASSIGVSQPQHF TGTGCCAGTAGTATTGGAGTGAGTCAGCCCCAGCATTTT
- - TRBJ1-5 TRBV11-2 CASSLLRGNQPQHF TGTGCCAGCAGCCTCCTTCGGGGGAATCAGCCCCAGCATTTT
- - TRBJ2-5 TRBV2 CASKQGGQETQYF TGTGCCAGCAAGCAGGGGGGCCAAGAGACCCAGTACTTC
TRBD2 - TRBJ2-7 TRBV5-1 CASSFQAGGPFEQYF TGCGCCAGCAGCTTTCAAGCGGGGGGGCCCTTCGAGCAGTACTTC
- - TRBJ1-1 TRBV5-1 CASTLGDMNTEAFF TGCGCCAGCACACTTGGGGACATGAACACTGAAGCTTTCTTT
TRBD1 - TRBJ2-7 TRBV12-5 CASGEDRGHEQYF TGTGCTAGTGGCGAGGACAGGGGCCACGAGCAGTACTTC
TRBD2 - TRBJ2-2 TRBV5-6 CASSLSGGVVKLFF TGTGCCAGCAGCCTCTCCGGGGGGGTGGTGAAGCTGTTTTTT
- - TRBJ2-1 TRBV6-4 CASSDVGGRNEQFF TGTGCCAGCAGTGACGTGGGGGGGCGGAATGAGCAGTTCTTC
TRBD2 - TRBJ2-1 TRBV5-4 CASSVASGGLYNEQFF TGTGCCAGCAGCGTAGCTAGCGGGGGGCTATACAATGAGCAGTTCTTC
- once TRBJ1-4 TRBV5-4 CASSPPPGQGGEKLFF TGTGCCAGCAGCCCACCCCCGGGCCAGGGCGGTGAAAAACTGTTTTTT
- - TRBJ1-1 TRBV6-5 CASSYSTNTEAFF TGTGCCAGCAGTTACTCGACTAACACTGAAGCTTTCTTT
- - TRBJ2-7 TRBV15 CATSRDRVYEQYF TGTGCCACCAGCAGAGATCGCGTGTACGAGCAGTACTTC
- - TRBJ2-6 TRBV4-1 CASSQDLGGSGANVLTF TGCGCCAGCAGCCAAGATTTGGGGGGTTCTGGGGCCAACGTCCTGACTTTC
- - TRBJ2-3 TRBV25-1 CASSDWGGTDTQYF TGTGCCAGCAGTGATTGGGGGGGCACAGATACGCAGTATTTT
- - TRBJ1-1 TRBV15 CATSRDQFGGRGEAFF TGTGCCACCAGCAGAGATCAGTTCGGGGGGCGCGGTGAAGCTTTCTTT
TRBD1 - TRBJ2-7 TRBV7-2 CASSLVQGASYEQYF TGTGCCAGCAGCTTAGTACAGGGGGCCTCCTACGAGCAGTACTTC
TRBD1 once TRBJ1-1 TRBV27 CAIETGAGAFF TGTGCCATCGAAACAGGGGCCGGGGCTTTCTTT
- - TRBJ1-6 TRBV6-1 CASSVRSGTSDNSPLHF TGTGCCAGCAGTGTACGGAGTGGGACATCCGATAATTCACCCCTCCACTTT
- - TRBJ1-5 TRBV5-6 CASSRSDRYQPQHF TGTGCCAGCAGTCGCAGTGACAGATATCAGCCCCAGCATTTT
- - TRBJ2-1 TRBV13 CASSFYYNEQFF TGTGCCAGCAGCTTTTATTACAATGAGCAGTTCTTC
- - TRBJ1-4 TRBV13 CASSSSLRGGEKLFF TGTGCCAGCAGCTCCTCTTTAAGGGGAGGTGAAAAACTGTTTTTT
- - TRBJ2-5 TRBV7-6 CASSLTGAKTQYF TGTGCCAGCAGCTTAACAGGCGCAAAGACCCAGTACTTC
TRBD1 - TRBJ1-2 TRBV28 CASYRDRSRRGGYTF TGTGCCAGCTACCGGGACAGGAGCCGTCGGGGAGGCTACACCTTC
- - TRBJ1-1 TRBV6-5 CASSYSYGGMNTEAFF TGTGCCAGCAGTTACTCTTACGGGGGAATGAACACTGAAGCTTTCTTT
TRBD1 - TRBJ1-2 TRBV29-1 CSVWSLNRGEDGYTF TGCAGCGTTTGGTCCCTAAACAGGGGAGAGGATGGCTACACCTTC
- - TRBJ1-1 TRBV28 CASSFNSRTEAFF TGTGCCAGCAGTTTTAACAGTCGGACTGAAGCTTTCTTT
- - TRBJ2-2 TRBV6-4 CASSDYPQAETGELFF TGTGCCAGCAGTGATTACCCTCAAGCCGAGACCGGGGAGCTGTTTTTT
- - TRBJ1-2 TRBV19 CASSLGYGYTF TGTGCCAGTAGCCTCGGCTATGGCTACACCTTC
- - TRBJ2-3 TRBV11-3 CASSLERTDTQYF TGTGCCAGCAGCTTAGAGAGAACAGATACGCAGTATTTT
- - TRBJ2-2 TRBV9 CASSVAVGGPTGELFF TGTGCCAGCAGCGTAGCAGTGGGGGGGCCGACCGGGGAGCTGTTTTTT
- - TRBJ2-7 TRBV11-2 CASSLDGVGASHYEQYF TGTGCCAGCAGCTTAGATGGGGTGGGGGCCTCACACTACGAGCAGTACTTC
- - TRBJ1-5 TRBV7-9 CASSHTGQQPQHF TGTGCCAGCTCCCATACAGGGCAGCAGCCCCAGCATTTT
- - TRBJ1-5 TRBV2 CASSEGDTRNQPQHF TGTGCCAGCAGTGAGGGAGATACTCGCAATCAGCCCCAGCATTTT
- - TRBJ2-5 TRBV9 CASARSQETQYF TGTGCCAGCGCTAGGAGCCAAGAGACCCAGTACTTC
- - TRBJ2-7 TRBV7-2 CASSPRGSGGAYEQYF TGTGCCAGCAGCCCTAGGGGGTCTGGGGGCGCCTACGAGCAGTACTTC
- - TRBJ2-3 TRBV11-2 CASSLGATTDTQYF TGTGCCAGCAGCTTAGGGGCCACCACAGATACGCAGTATTTT
TRBD2 - TRBJ2-1 TRBV27 CASSPRTSYEQFF TGTGCCAGCAGTCCCCGGACTAGTTATGAGCAGTTCTTC
TRBD2 once TRBJ2-1 TRBV6-5 CASSYSLAGEPGEQFF TGTGCCAGCAGTTACTCGTTAGCGGGGGAACCAGGGGAGCAGTTCTTC
TRBD2 - TRBJ2-2 TRBV4-2 CASSQDDAGTSMDTGELFF TGTGCCAGCAGCCAGGACGATGCCGGGACTAGCATGGACACCGGGGAGCTGTTTTTT
TRBD1 - TRBJ2-1 TRBV6-5 CASSYSKTGGYDEQFF TGTGCCAGCAGTTACTCGAAGACAGGGGGTTACGATGAGCAGTTCTTC
- - TRBJ2-7 TRBV6-1 CAVVGHLYEQYF TGTGCCGTTGTGGGACACCTATACGAGCAGTACTTC
- - TRBJ1-1 TRBV6-6 CASDPRVGNTEAFF TGTGCCAGCGACCCGAGGGTCGGGAACACTGAAGCTTTCTTT
- once TRBJ1-1 TRBV27 CASSPGGGTEAFF TGTGCCAGCAGTCCGGGGGGCGGGACTGAAGCTTTCTTT
TRBD1 few TRBJ1-6 TRBV15 CATGMSGQHNSPLHF TGTGCCACCGGTATGTCGGGACAGCATAATTCACCCCTCCACTTT
- - TRBJ2-1 TRBV10-3 CAISELGGIGYEQFF TGTGCCATCAGTGAGCTTGGGGGGATTGGCTATGAGCAGTTCTTC
- - TRBJ1-1 TRBV6-5 CASSSLATGNTEAFF TGTGCCAGCAGTTCCCTCGCCACAGGGAACACTGAAGCTTTCTTT